This T cell receptor beta chain was found in a study of T-cell reconstitution after alpha-beta-depleted transplantation in children. Preparation of the TCRbeta library used unique molecular identifiers. One entry per CDR3 protein, called by TCRdb with MiXCR from the PCR reads. The repertoire holds about 200,000 distinct CDR3 sequences, with 13% to 15% as singletons. This clonotype has at least ten counts. Per germline, CDR1 SGHAT and CDR2 FQNNGV. The CDR3 consists of 18 residues. Deletions cut 6 bases from V and 4 bases from J, with 22 bases between. The TCR was taken from a human donor who donated a stem cell graft to a child with acute lymphoblastic leukemia. The rearrangement uses TRBV11-2 and TRBJ2-6, with D tentatively TRBD2 (7 bases). The sample here was PBMCs from the stem cell graft donor, taken from the stem cell graft. CDR3 sequence reads: CASRGGGRRSIGANVLTF. The CDR3 bases are TGTGCCAGCAGAGGGGGGGGCAGGAGGTCGATCGGGGCCAACGTCCTGACTTTC. Full variable domain (missing parts from reference TRBV11-2 and TRBJ2-6): EAGVAQSPRYKIIEKRQSVAFWCNPISGHATLYWYQQILGQGPKLLIQFQNNGVVDDSQLPKDRFSAERLKGVDSTLKIQPAKLEDSAVYLCASRGGGRRSIGANVLTFGAGSRLTVL.